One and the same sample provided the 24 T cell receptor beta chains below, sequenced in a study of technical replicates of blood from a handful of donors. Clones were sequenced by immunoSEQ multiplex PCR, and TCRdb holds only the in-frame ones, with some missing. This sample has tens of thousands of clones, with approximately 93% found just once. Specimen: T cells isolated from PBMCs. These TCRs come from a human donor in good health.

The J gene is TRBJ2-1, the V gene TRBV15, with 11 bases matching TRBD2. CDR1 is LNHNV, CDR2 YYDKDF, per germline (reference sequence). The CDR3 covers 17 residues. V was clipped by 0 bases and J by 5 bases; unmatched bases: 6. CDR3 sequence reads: CATSRDLGTSGNNEQFF. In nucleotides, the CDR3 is TGTGCCACCAGCAGAGATCTCGGGACTAGCGGAAACAATGAGCAGTTCTTC.

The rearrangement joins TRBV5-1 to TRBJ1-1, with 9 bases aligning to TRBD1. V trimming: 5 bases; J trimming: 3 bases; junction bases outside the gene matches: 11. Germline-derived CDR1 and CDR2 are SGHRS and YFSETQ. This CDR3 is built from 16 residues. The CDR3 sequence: CASRLGQGVGDTEAFF. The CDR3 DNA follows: TGCGCCAGCAGACTGGGACAGGGCGTTGGGGACACTGAAGCTTTCTTT.

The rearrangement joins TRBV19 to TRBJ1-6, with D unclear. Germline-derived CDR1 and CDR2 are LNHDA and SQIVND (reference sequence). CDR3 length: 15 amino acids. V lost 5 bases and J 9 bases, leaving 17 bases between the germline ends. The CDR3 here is CASSPGAGWASPLHF. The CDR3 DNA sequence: TGTGCCAGTAGTCCAGGCGCTGGTTGGGCTTCACCCCTCCACTTT.

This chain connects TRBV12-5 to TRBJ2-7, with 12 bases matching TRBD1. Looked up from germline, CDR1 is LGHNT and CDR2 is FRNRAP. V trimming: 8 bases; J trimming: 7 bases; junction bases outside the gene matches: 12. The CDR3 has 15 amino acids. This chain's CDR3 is CASSPGQGAIIEQYF. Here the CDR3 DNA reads TGTGCTAGTTCTCCGGGACAGGGGGCGATTATTGAGCAGTACTTC.

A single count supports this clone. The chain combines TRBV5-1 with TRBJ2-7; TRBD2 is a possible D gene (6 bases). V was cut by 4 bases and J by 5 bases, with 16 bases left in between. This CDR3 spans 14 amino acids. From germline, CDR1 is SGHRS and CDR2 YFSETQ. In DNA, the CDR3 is TGCGCCAGCAGCCTAAACACAGGAGGGAACGAGCAGTACTTC. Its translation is CASSLNTGGNEQYF.

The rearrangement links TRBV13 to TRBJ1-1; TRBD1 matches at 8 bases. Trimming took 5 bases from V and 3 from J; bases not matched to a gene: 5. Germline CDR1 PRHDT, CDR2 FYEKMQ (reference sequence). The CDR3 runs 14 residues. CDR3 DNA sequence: TGTGCCAGCAGCAAGCAGGGGGCTTACACTGAAGCTTTCTTT. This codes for CASSKQGAYTEAFF.

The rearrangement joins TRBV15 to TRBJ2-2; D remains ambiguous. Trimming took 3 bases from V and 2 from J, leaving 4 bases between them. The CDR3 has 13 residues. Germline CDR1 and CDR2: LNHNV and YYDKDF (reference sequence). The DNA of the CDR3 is TGTGCCACCAGCAGGACTAACACCGGGGAGCTGTTTTTT. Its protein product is CATSRTNTGELFF.

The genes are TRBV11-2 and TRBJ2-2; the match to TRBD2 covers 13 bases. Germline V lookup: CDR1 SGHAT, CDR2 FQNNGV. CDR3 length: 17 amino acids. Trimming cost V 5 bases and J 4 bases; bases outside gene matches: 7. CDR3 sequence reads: CASSPTLAGGGTGELFF. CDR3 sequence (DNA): TGTGCCAGCAGCCCTACACTAGCGGGAGGGGGCACCGGGGAGCTGTTTTTT. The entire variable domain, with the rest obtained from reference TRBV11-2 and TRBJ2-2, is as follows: EAGVAQSPRYKIIEKRQSVAFWCNPISGHATLYWYQQILGQGPKLLIQFQNNGVVDDSQLPKDRFSAERLKGVDSTLKIQPAKLEDSAVYLCASSPTLAGGGTGELFFGEGSRLTVL.

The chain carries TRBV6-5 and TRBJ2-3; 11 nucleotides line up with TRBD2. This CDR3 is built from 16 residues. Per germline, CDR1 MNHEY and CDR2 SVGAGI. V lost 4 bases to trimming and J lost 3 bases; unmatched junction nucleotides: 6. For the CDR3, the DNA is TGTGCCAGCAGTTGGCTACTAGCGGGGGAAACAGATACGCAGTATTTT. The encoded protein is CASSWLLAGETDTQYF.

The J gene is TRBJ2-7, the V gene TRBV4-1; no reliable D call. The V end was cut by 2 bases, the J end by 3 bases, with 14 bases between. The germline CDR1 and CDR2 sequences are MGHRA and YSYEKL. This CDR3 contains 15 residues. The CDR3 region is CASSQHLRRSYEQYF. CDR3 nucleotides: TGCGCCAGCAGCCAACACCTTCGACGGAGCTACGAGCAGTACTTC.

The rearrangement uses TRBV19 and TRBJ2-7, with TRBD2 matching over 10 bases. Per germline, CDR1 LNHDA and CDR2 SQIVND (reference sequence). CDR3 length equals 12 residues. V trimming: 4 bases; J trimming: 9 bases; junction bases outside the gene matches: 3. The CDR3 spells CASSTRTSGQYF. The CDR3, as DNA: TGTGCCAGTAGTACAAGGACTAGCGGGCAGTACTTC.

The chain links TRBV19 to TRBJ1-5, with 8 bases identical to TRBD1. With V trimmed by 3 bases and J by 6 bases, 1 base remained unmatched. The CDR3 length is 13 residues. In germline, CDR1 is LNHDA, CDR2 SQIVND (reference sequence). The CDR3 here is CASSIQGAQPQHF. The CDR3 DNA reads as TGTGCCAGTAGTATCCAGGGGGCTCAGCCCCAGCATTTT.

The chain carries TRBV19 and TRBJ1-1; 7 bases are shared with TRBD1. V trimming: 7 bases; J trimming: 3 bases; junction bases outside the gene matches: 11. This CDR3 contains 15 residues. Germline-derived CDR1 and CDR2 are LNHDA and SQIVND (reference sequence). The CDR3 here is CASKPDRVRDTEAFF. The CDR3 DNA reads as TGTGCCAGTAAACCTGACAGGGTGCGGGACACTGAAGCTTTCTTT.

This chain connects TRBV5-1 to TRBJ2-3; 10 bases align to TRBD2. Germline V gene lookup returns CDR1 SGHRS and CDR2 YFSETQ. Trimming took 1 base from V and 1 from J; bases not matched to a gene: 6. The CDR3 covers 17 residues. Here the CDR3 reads CASSLSQLAGRTDTQYF. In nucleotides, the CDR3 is TGCGCCAGCAGCTTGAGCCAACTAGCGGGACGCACAGATACGCAGTATTTT.

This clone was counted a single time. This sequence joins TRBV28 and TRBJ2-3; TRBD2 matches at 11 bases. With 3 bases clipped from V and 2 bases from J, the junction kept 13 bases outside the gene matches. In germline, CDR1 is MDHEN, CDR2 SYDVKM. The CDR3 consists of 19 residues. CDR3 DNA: TGTGCCAGCAGTTTGGCCGGGACTAGCGGCCTCTTCAACACAGATACGCAGTATTTT. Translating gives CASSLAGTSGLFNTDTQYF.

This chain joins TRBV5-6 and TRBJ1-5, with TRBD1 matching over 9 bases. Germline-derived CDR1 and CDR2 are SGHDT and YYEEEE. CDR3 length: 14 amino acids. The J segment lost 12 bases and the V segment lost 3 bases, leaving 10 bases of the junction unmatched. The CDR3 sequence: CASSWGTGLEGQHF. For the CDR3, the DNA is TGTGCCAGCAGCTGGGGGACAGGGCTTGAGGGCCAGCATTTT.

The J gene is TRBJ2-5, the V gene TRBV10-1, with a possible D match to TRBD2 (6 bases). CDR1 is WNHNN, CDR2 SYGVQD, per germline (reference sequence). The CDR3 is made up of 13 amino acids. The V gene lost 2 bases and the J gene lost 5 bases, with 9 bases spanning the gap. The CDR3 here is CASSEGGSETQYF. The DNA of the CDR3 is TGCGCCAGCAGTGAGGGGGGGTCGGAGACCCAGTACTTC.

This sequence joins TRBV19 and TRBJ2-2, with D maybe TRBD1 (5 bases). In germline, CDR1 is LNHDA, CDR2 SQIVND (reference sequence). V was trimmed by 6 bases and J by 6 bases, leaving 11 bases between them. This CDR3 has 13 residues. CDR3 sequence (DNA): TGTGCCAGTAGGGGGCGGCTTGCCGGGGAGCTGTTTTTT. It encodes CASRGRLAGELFF.

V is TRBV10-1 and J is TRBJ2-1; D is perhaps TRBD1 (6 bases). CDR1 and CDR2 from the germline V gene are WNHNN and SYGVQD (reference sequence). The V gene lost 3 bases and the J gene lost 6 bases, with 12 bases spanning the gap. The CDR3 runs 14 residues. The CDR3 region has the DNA TGCGCCAGCAGTGAATCGCCCAGGGGCAATGAGCAGTTCTTC. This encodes CASSESPRGNEQFF.

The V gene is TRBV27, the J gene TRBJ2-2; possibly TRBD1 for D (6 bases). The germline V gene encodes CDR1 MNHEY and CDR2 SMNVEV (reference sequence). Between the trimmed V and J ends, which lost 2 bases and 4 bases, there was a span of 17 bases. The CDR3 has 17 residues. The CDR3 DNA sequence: TGTGCCAGCAGTTTAAAGTCCAGGGGAAGAGTCACCGGGGAGCTGTTTTTT. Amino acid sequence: CASSLKSRGRVTGELFF.

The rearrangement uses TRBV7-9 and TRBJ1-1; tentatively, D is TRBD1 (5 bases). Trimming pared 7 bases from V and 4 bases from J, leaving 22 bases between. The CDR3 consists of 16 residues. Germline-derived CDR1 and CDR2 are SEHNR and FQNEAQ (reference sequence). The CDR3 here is CASNQNQGIPLTEAFF. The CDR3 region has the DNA TGTGCCAGCAACCAGAACCAGGGCATCCCCCTCACTGAAGCTTTCTTT.

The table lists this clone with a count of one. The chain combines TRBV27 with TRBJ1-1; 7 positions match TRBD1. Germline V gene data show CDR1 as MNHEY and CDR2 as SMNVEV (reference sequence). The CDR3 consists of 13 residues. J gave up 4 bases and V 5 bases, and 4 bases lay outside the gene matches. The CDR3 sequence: CASSMGQTTEAFF. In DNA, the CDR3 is TGTGCCAGCAGTATGGGACAGACCACTGAAGCTTTCTTT.

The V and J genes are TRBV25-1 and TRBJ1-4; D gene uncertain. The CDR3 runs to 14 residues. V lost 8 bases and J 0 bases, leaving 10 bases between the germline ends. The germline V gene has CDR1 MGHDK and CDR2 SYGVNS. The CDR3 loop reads CASEEQSTNEKLFF. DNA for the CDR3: TGTGCCAGCGAAGAACAGTCAACTAATGAAAAACTGTTTTTT.

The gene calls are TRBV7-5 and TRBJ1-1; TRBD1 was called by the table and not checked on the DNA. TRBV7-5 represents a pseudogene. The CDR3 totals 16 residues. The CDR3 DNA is TGTGTCAGAGAAATGTCACCCGACAGTTGGAACACTGAAGCTTTCTTT. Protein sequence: CVREMSPDSWNTEAFF.